The present TCR beta chain was sequenced within a study of OX40 agonist ivuxolimab in advanced cancers. Across the whole study: Those enrolled were 80% to 85% male, with a mean age of about 66 years and ages from 23 to 79.

Sequenced by immunoSEQ multiplex PCR; TCRdb stores in-frame clones only, minus some. The table has under 13,000 clones, more than 70% seen once. Sampled blood was obtained at baseline, cycle 4 day 1, and cycle 7 day 1. The CDR3 covers 15 residues. V lost 4 bases, J lost 0 bases, and 4 bases stayed unmatched. Germline-derived CDR1 and CDR2 are SGHTS and YDEGEE. The clonotype comes from an adult with an advanced solid tumor such as melanoma, head and neck, liver or kidney cancer. The specimen comprised CD4+ or CD8+ T cells sorted from blood, sampled in a trial of the OX40 agonist ivuxolimab. The chain has TRBV5-8 and TRBJ2-7; 10 nucleotides agree with TRBD2. The CDR3 here is CASSQLAGTSYEQYF. The DNA for the CDR3 is TGTGCCAGCAGCCAACTAGCGGGAACCTCCTACGAGCAGTACTTC.